This record looks at one T cell receptor (beta chain) sequence and its context. This record belongs to a study of blood T cell repertoires in COVID-19. On the study more broadly: There were acute and convalescent COVID-19 samples, and they came from the United States, Italy and Spain. T cells, B-cell-depleted T cells, or PBMCs provided the cDNA or gDNA that served as material.

Enrollment of patients from Seattle took place during active infection, with longitudinal follow-up. CDR1 is SGHNT and CDR2 is YYREEE in the germline V gene (reference sequence). Trimming shortened V by 4 bases and J by 0 bases, and 6 bases separated the two germline ends. The CDR3 has 13 amino acids. The assay was immunoSEQ multiplex PCR, and TCRdb's table has in-frame clones only and misses some. The repertoire holds about 250,000 clones, 88% seen once, with 5% to 6.5% in the top ten. This sequence was found in a woman between 25 and 40 years old with COVID-19, enrolled during active disease. The sequenced sample consisted of peripheral blood. The J gene is TRBJ2-3, the V gene TRBV5-4; no clear D. DNA for the CDR3: TGTGCCAGCAGCCGTCCTAGCACAGATACGCAGTATTTT. Translation: CASSRPSTDTQYF.